The rows below give T cell receptor beta chains drawn from one sample of a study of early T cells in non-severe SARS-CoV-2 infection. TCRdb reprocessed the 5' RACE reads via MiXCR and lists one record per CDR3 protein. The table shows 75,000 to 90,000 distinct CDR3 sequences, with roughly 6% occurring only once. The specimen was whole blood. The receptors derive from an adult who was a healthcare worker with PCR-confirmed SARS-CoV-2 infection or an uninfected control (not recorded which). Both conserved end residues are part of each CDR3. Each record gives: V gene, clone size, D gene, J gene, CDR3 DNA, CDR3 protein. D genes are given only for firm matches. Not every row has a clone size; where given, it reads once, few, many or a size class.

v_gene: TRBV20-1
abundance: few
d_gene: TRBD1
j_gene: TRBJ2-7
CDR3nt: TGCAGTGCTAGCCAAAGAGACAGGGGGCACCGCTCCGAGCAGTACTTC
CDR3aa: CSASQRDRGHRSEQYF

v_gene: TRBV29-1
abundance: many
d_gene: -
j_gene: TRBJ1-1
CDR3nt: TGCAGCGTTGGCTGGCGGGGACAGAACACTGAAGCTTTCTTT
CDR3aa: CSVGWRGQNTEAFF

v_gene: TRBV28
abundance: few
d_gene: -
j_gene: TRBJ2-7
CDR3nt: TGTGCCAGCAGTGCGCGGAGGGTCGAGCAGTACTTC
CDR3aa: CASSARRVEQYF

v_gene: TRBV3-1
abundance: few
d_gene: TRBD2
j_gene: TRBJ2-3
CDR3nt: TGTGCCAGCAGTAGACTAGCGGGGACATCGGATACGCAGTATTTT
CDR3aa: CASSRLAGTSDTQYF

v_gene: TRBV10-3
abundance: many
d_gene: -
j_gene: TRBJ1-1
CDR3nt: TGTGCCATCAGTGCCTCAGGGGCTGGTACTGAAGCTTTCTTT
CDR3aa: CAISASGAGTEAFF

v_gene: TRBV7-2
abundance: many
d_gene: TRBD2
j_gene: TRBJ2-5
CDR3nt: TGTGCCAGCAGCTTAGGGGGACTAGCGGGGCCAGAGACCCAGTACTTC
CDR3aa: CASSLGGLAGPETQYF

v_gene: TRBV5-4
abundance: -
d_gene: -
j_gene: TRBJ2-7
CDR3nt: TGTGCCAGCAGCTTGGTCGACAAGGCCCCCTACGAGCAGTACTTC
CDR3aa: CASSLVDKAPYEQYF

v_gene: TRBV3-1
abundance: many
d_gene: TRBD2
j_gene: TRBJ2-7
CDR3nt: TGTGCCAGCAGCCAGCCGGGACTAGCTTATGACGAGCAGTACTTC
CDR3aa: CASSQPGLAYDEQYF

v_gene: TRBV20-1
abundance: few
d_gene: -
j_gene: TRBJ1-2
CDR3nt: TGCAGTGCTAGCGGGATCAACTATGGCTACACCTTC
CDR3aa: CSASGINYGYTF

v_gene: TRBV6-2/TRBV6-3
abundance: many
d_gene: TRBD1
j_gene: TRBJ2-1
CDR3nt: TGTGCCAGCAGTTGGACAGGGGAGTACAATGAGCAGTTCTTC
CDR3aa: CASSWTGEYNEQFF

v_gene: TRBV5-1
abundance: many
d_gene: -
j_gene: TRBJ2-7
CDR3nt: TGCGCCAGCAGCTTTTATAGCGCCCCACCAACCTACGAGCAGTACTTC
CDR3aa: CASSFYSAPPTYEQYF

v_gene: TRBV4-2
abundance: few
d_gene: -
j_gene: TRBJ2-1
CDR3nt: TGTGCCAGCAGCCAAGATGCGGGTAATGAGCAGTTCTTC
CDR3aa: CASSQDAGNEQFF

v_gene: TRBV5-1
abundance: -
d_gene: -
j_gene: TRBJ1-6
CDR3nt: TGCGCCAGCAGCTTGGATCGCAGGGGAGGTGACTCACCCCTCCACTTT
CDR3aa: CASSLDRRGGDSPLHF

v_gene: TRBV4-2
abundance: many
d_gene: TRBD2
j_gene: TRBJ2-7
CDR3nt: TGTGCCAGCAGCCAAGGACTAGCGGGAGTATCCGAGCAGTACTTC
CDR3aa: CASSQGLAGVSEQYF

v_gene: TRBV7-2
abundance: -
d_gene: TRBD2
j_gene: TRBJ2-3
CDR3nt: TGTGCCAGCAGCTTAGCGCGAGCGGGGGATTATACGCAGTATTTT
CDR3aa: CASSLARAGDYTQYF

v_gene: TRBV19
abundance: many
d_gene: -
j_gene: TRBJ2-6
CDR3nt: TGTGCCAGTAGTACACAGCTATCTGGGGCCAACGTCCTGACTTTC
CDR3aa: CASSTQLSGANVLTF

v_gene: TRBV7-7
abundance: -
d_gene: -
j_gene: TRBJ1-1
CDR3nt: TGTGCCAGCAGCCTACAGACGAACACTGAAGCTTTCTTT
CDR3aa: CASSLQTNTEAFF

v_gene: TRBV7-9
abundance: few
d_gene: -
j_gene: TRBJ2-7
CDR3nt: TGTGCCAGCAGCTTAGGGGACGTAACCTACGAGCAGTACTTC
CDR3aa: CASSLGDVTYEQYF

v_gene: TRBV20-1
abundance: -
d_gene: TRBD1
j_gene: TRBJ1-6
CDR3nt: TGCAGTGCTCCACTGGGACAGAATAATTCACCCCTCCACTTT
CDR3aa: CSAPLGQNNSPLHF

v_gene: TRBV5-1
abundance: many
d_gene: -
j_gene: TRBJ1-4
CDR3nt: TGCGCCAGCAGCTTGACGGCAACTAATGAAAAACTGTTTTTT
CDR3aa: CASSLTATNEKLFF

v_gene: TRBV15
abundance: many
d_gene: -
j_gene: TRBJ1-6
CDR3nt: TGTGCCACCAGCAGAGATCCCAGGGGTGGTTCACCCCTCCACTTT
CDR3aa: CATSRDPRGGSPLHF

v_gene: TRBV9
abundance: -
d_gene: TRBD2
j_gene: TRBJ2-2
CDR3nt: TGTGCCAGCGGACCGGGACTAGCGGGACCATTTAACACCGGGGAGCTGTTTTTT
CDR3aa: CASGPGLAGPFNTGELFF

v_gene: TRBV10-3
abundance: few
d_gene: -
j_gene: TRBJ2-7
CDR3nt: TGTGCCATCAGTGCAAACGGACCCGAGCAGTACTTC
CDR3aa: CAISANGPEQYF

v_gene: TRBV27
abundance: -
d_gene: TRBD1
j_gene: TRBJ1-1
CDR3nt: TGTGCCAGCAGTTTAGGGACAGGCACGATGAACACTGAAGCTTTCTTT
CDR3aa: CASSLGTGTMNTEAFF

v_gene: TRBV30
abundance: many
d_gene: -
j_gene: TRBJ1-2
CDR3nt: TGTGCCTGGAGTGAGGGACACGTTACTAACTATGGCTACACCTTC
CDR3aa: CAWSEGHVTNYGYTF

v_gene: TRBV19
abundance: many
d_gene: -
j_gene: TRBJ2-7
CDR3nt: TGTGCCAGTACGCCCCGCCCTGGGGCCGAGCAGTACTTC
CDR3aa: CASTPRPGAEQYF

v_gene: TRBV6-1
abundance: few
d_gene: -
j_gene: TRBJ2-1
CDR3nt: TGTGCCAGCAGTGAAGTAGGAACGGGAGTACTGTCCCAGTTCTTC
CDR3aa: CASSEVGTGVLSQFF

v_gene: TRBV5-4
abundance: once
d_gene: TRBD1
j_gene: TRBJ1-1
CDR3nt: TGTGCCAGCAGCACCACAGGGGGCGGGGTTGGAGCTTTCTTT
CDR3aa: CASSTTGGGVGAFF